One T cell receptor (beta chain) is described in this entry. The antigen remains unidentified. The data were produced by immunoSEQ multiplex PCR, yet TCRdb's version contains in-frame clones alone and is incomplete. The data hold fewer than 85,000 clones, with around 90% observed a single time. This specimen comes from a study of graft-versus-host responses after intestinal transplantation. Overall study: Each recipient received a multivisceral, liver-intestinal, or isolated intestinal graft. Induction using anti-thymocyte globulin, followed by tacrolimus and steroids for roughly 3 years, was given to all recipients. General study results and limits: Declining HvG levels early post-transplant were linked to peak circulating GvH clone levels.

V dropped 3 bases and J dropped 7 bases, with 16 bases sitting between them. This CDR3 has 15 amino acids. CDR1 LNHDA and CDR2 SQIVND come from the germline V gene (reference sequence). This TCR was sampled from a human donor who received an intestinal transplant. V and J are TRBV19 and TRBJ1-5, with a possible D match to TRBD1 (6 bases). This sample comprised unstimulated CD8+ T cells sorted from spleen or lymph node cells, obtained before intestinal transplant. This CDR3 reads CASSMDRGPSQPQHF. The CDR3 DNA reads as TGTGCCAGTAGTATGGACAGAGGCCCCTCGCAGCCCCAGCATTTT.